The sequence of this T cell receptor beta chain was determined in a study of blood T cell repertoires in COVID-19. On the study more broadly: The United States, Italy and Spain were the sources of the acute and convalescent COVID-19 samples. In each case, the material was cDNA or gDNA derived from T cells, B-cell-depleted T cells, or PBMCs.

The V end lost 5 bases, the J end lost 6 bases, and 17 bases lay between the germline ends. The CDR3 loop spans 14 amino acids. Germline V gene sequence: CDR1 MGHDK, CDR2 SYGVNS. In the source study's methods: Reference gene primer amplification gave nucleated cell count estimates. Generated by immunoSEQ multiplex PCR, the TCRdb table keeps only in-frame clones and is missing some. The V and J calls and clone size were taken over from that table, and D and trimming were inferred from the DNA. The table shows 120,000 or so clones, with about four fifths occurring only once. This chain joins TRBV25-1 and TRBJ2-7, with D possibly being TRBD1 (7 bases). The sample consisted of peripheral blood. The sequence was obtained from a man older than 75 with active or convalescent COVID-19. Written as DNA, the CDR3 is TGTGCCAGCAGTTTCCAGGGGGGTCCGCTCGAGCAGTACTTC. This gives the protein CASSFQGGPLEQYF.